These T cell receptor beta chains were read from a single sample in a study of cytomegalovirus exposure and HLA in healthy donors. Profiling relied on immunoSEQ multiplex PCR, and the TCRdb table lists in-frame clones only, not all of them. The sample has 150,000 or so clones; about 80% are singletons. The source material was PBMCs. Receptors were obtained from a woman aged 40 to 49 in good health and CMV-seronegative. Both conserved end residues are part of each CDR3. Fields, in order: D gene, V gene, clone size, J gene, CDR3 DNA, CDR3 protein. The D gene is left open where the match is weak. Rows may omit the clone size; those that give it use once, few, many or a size class.

D: NA
V: TRBV6-4
size: NA
J: TRBJ1-1
DNA: TGTGCCAGCAGTTTACAGGTGAACACTGAAGCTTTCTTT
CDR3: CASSLQVNTEAFF

D: NA
V: TRBV6-5
size: NA
J: TRBJ1-5
DNA: TGTGCCAGCAGTTACGGAGGGGCGCATCAGCCCCAGCATTTT
CDR3: CASSYGGAHQPQHF

D: TRBD2
V: TRBV5-1
size: NA
J: TRBJ2-7
DNA: TGCGCCAGCCGCCCGGGACTAGCGGCCGGCGAGCAGTACTTC
CDR3: CASRPGLAAGEQYF

D: TRBD1
V: TRBV4-1
size: NA
J: TRBJ2-2
DNA: TGCGCCAGCAGCCCACAAAGTGGGGGACAGGGGTTTGCCGGGGAGCTGTTTTTT
CDR3: CASSPQSGGQGFAGELFF

D: TRBD1
V: TRBV28
size: NA
J: TRBJ2-2
DNA: TGTGCCAGCAGCTCGGGACAGCGGTCGAACACCGGGGAGCTGTTTTTT
CDR3: CASSSGQRSNTGELFF

D: TRBD2
V: TRBV11-2
size: NA
J: TRBJ2-1
DNA: TGTGCCAGCAGTCTTGGGGGGGGCAATGAGCAGTTCTTC
CDR3: CASSLGGGNEQFF

D: NA
V: TRBV5-1
size: NA
J: TRBJ2-2
DNA: TGCGCCAGCAGCTTGGGCGGCGGATACACCGGGGAGCTGTTTTTT
CDR3: CASSLGGGYTGELFF

D: NA
V: TRBV6-5
size: NA
J: TRBJ2-1
DNA: TGTGCCAGCAGTTACCAGACAGTTTTGGTCTACAATGAGCAGTTCTTC
CDR3: CASSYQTVLVYNEQFF

D: NA
V: TRBV28
size: NA
J: TRBJ2-1
DNA: TGTGCCAGCAGTTCTTACACCCCATTCGGGAGAGGGTCCGACGAGCAGTTCTTC
CDR3: CASSSYTPFGRGSDEQFF

D: NA
V: TRBV7-9
size: NA
J: TRBJ2-3
DNA: TGTGCCAGCAGCGGATTCTCAGGGGCGCTGAGGGGGGATACGCAGTATTTT
CDR3: CASSGFSGALRGDTQYF

D: NA
V: TRBV6-5
size: few
J: TRBJ1-6
DNA: TGTGCCAGCAGTGAAGCGGAGAATTCACCCCTCCACTTT
CDR3: CASSEAENSPLHF

D: NA
V: TRBV10-2
size: few
J: TRBJ2-7
DNA: TGCGCCAGCAGTGGACTGGGGCCTTTAGGAGAGCAGTACTTC
CDR3: CASSGLGPLGEQYF

D: TRBD1
V: TRBV7-9
size: NA
J: TRBJ2-3
DNA: TGTGCCAGCAGCTACGACAGGGGACCAGATACGCAGTATTTT
CDR3: CASSYDRGPDTQYF

D: TRBD2
V: TRBV4-1
size: NA
J: TRBJ2-3
DNA: TGCGCCAGCAGCCAAGAAAGCGGACTAGCGGGAGAGCCAAACGATACGCAGTATTTT
CDR3: CASSQESGLAGEPNDTQYF

D: NA
V: TRBV6-5
size: NA
J: TRBJ1-1
DNA: TGTGCCAGCAGTTACTCGTGGGAGAGTCGTGGGCAAGCTTTCTTT
CDR3: CASSYSWESRGQAFF

D: TRBD2
V: TRBV9
size: few
J: TRBJ2-2
DNA: TGTGCCAGCAGCGCGGAAGCGGGAGCGAACACCGGGGAGCTGTTTTTT
CDR3: CASSAEAGANTGELFF

D: TRBD1
V: TRBV28
size: NA
J: TRBJ2-2
DNA: TGTGCCGGTCAGGGGGACACCGGGGAGCTGTTTTTT
CDR3: CAGQGDTGELFF

D: NA
V: TRBV14
size: few
J: TRBJ2-6
DNA: TGTGCCAGCAGCCAAAGTTCATTCTCGGGGTTTGGGGCCAACGTCCTGACTTTC
CDR3: CASSQSSFSGFGANVLTF

D: NA
V: TRBV7-9
size: NA
J: TRBJ1-2
DNA: TGTTCCAGCAGCTTAGCTTTCGGGGGAGACTATGGCTACACCTTC
CDR3: CSSSLAFGGDYGYTF

D: TRBD2
V: TRBV7-9
size: NA
J: TRBJ2-7
DNA: TGTGCCAGCAGCTTAGGGACTAGTATCGTCAACGAGCAGTACTTC
CDR3: CASSLGTSIVNEQYF

D: TRBD2
V: TRBV10-3
size: few
J: TRBJ2-1
DNA: TGTGCCATCAGTGAGCCGTCCGGGACTAGCGGGGTCTCCTACAATGAGCAGTTCTTC
CDR3: CAISEPSGTSGVSYNEQFF

D: NA
V: TRBV4-1
size: NA
J: TRBJ2-7
DNA: TGCGCCAGCAGCCAAGACTTGCCCAGGGAGCAGTACTTC
CDR3: CASSQDLPREQYF

D: TRBD1
V: TRBV28
size: NA
J: TRBJ2-7
DNA: TGTGCCAGCACGGGGACAGTTAAGCTCTACGAGCAGTACTTC
CDR3: CASTGTVKLYEQYF

D: NA
V: TRBV29-1
size: NA
J: TRBJ1-2
DNA: TGCAGCGTTGTTACTAACTATGGCTACACCTTC
CDR3: CSVVTNYGYTF

D: NA
V: TRBV28
size: NA
J: TRBJ1-2
DNA: TGTGCCAGCACTCCGTACAGGGACTATGGCTACACCTTC
CDR3: CASTPYRDYGYTF

D: NA
V: TRBV15
size: once
J: TRBJ1-3
DNA: TGTGCCACCAGCAGAGGGTTAGTCCCCTCTGGAAACACCATATATTTT
CDR3: CATSRGLVPSGNTIYF

D: TRBD1
V: TRBV14
size: NA
J: TRBJ1-2
DNA: TGTGCCAGCAGCCAAGAATCAGGGGGCGGCTTTCAGAACTTC
CDR3: CASSQESGGGFQNF

D: NA
V: TRBV28
size: NA
J: TRBJ2-7
DNA: TGTGCCAGCAGTTTATATGACAGGACGACCTACGAGCAGTACTTC
CDR3: CASSLYDRTTYEQYF

D: TRBD1
V: TRBV7-2
size: NA
J: TRBJ2-1
DNA: TGTGCCAGCAGCTTAACCGGACAGGGACGGCAGTTCTTC
CDR3: CASSLTGQGRQFF

D: TRBD2
V: TRBV28
size: NA
J: TRBJ2-7
DNA: TGTGCCAGCAGTTTTTCGACTAGCGGGAGTCCCCCCGGCGAGCAGTACTTC
CDR3: CASSFSTSGSPPGEQYF

D: TRBD2
V: TRBV6-6
size: NA
J: TRBJ2-7
DNA: TGTGCCAGCAGATTGACTAGCAGCTTTTACTACGAGCAGTACTTC
CDR3: CASRLTSSFYYEQYF

D: NA
V: TRBV7-3
size: NA
J: TRBJ2-1
DNA: TGTGCCAGCAGCTTAACGGCGGATTACAATGAGCAGTTCTTC
CDR3: CASSLTADYNEQFF

D: TRBD2
V: TRBV7-2
size: few
J: TRBJ2-7
DNA: TGTGCCAGCAGCTTAGCGTTGACTAGCGGGGGTGAGCAGTACTTC
CDR3: CASSLALTSGGEQYF

D: TRBD1
V: TRBV15
size: NA
J: TRBJ1-6
DNA: TGTGCCACCAGCAGACAGGGACAGGCCAATTCACCCCTCCACTTT
CDR3: CATSRQGQANSPLHF

D: TRBD1
V: TRBV7-2
size: NA
J: TRBJ1-2
DNA: TGTGCCAGCAGCAGACAGGGGACCTATGGCTACACCTTC
CDR3: CASSRQGTYGYTF

D: NA
V: TRBV11-2
size: NA
J: TRBJ1-4
DNA: TGTGCCAGCACCATGACAGTCGGAGCAACTAATGAAAAACTGTTTTTT
CDR3: CASTMTVGATNEKLFF

D: TRBD1
V: TRBV15
size: NA
J: TRBJ1-2
DNA: TGTGCCACCAGCAGAGTGCCAGGGGGTGATGGCTACACCTTC
CDR3: CATSRVPGGDGYTF

D: TRBD1
V: TRBV7-2
size: NA
J: TRBJ1-1
DNA: TGTGCCAGCAGCTTAGTCCTAACAGGGGCGGAGACTGAAGCTTTCTTT
CDR3: CASSLVLTGAETEAFF

D: NA
V: TRBV27
size: NA
J: TRBJ1-1
DNA: TGTGCCAGCACCCTCAGGGGGAACACTGAAGCTTTCTTT
CDR3: CASTLRGNTEAFF

D: TRBD1
V: TRBV6-5
size: NA
J: TRBJ2-5
DNA: TGTGCCAGCAGTTACTTAGACAGGGGGCAAGAGACCCAGTACTTC
CDR3: CASSYLDRGQETQYF

D: NA
V: TRBV5-1
size: NA
J: TRBJ2-2
DNA: TGCGCCAGCACCCATATCACAGGGGAGGCGCGGGAGCTGTTTTTT
CDR3: CASTHITGEARELFF

D: NA
V: TRBV5-8
size: NA
J: TRBJ2-7
DNA: TGTGCCAGCAGCCTTAAGCGGGCAAACTCCTACGAGCAGTACTTC
CDR3: CASSLKRANSYEQYF

D: TRBD2
V: TRBV7-6
size: NA
J: TRBJ2-1
DNA: TGTGCCAGCAGCAAGGGACTAGCGGGAGAAGATGGTGAGCAGTTCTTC
CDR3: CASSKGLAGEDGEQFF

D: NA
V: TRBV28
size: NA
J: TRBJ1-2
DNA: TGTGCCAGCAGTTTTGCCAGGCCTGGCTACACCTTC
CDR3: CASSFARPGYTF

D: NA
V: TRBV4-2
size: NA
J: TRBJ2-7
DNA: TGTGCCAGCAGCCAACAGGCGCAGGGTAGATACGAGCAGTACTTC
CDR3: CASSQQAQGRYEQYF

D: NA
V: TRBV7-9
size: NA
J: TRBJ2-7
DNA: TGTGCCAGCAGCCGACTAGGGAGGGGGTCCTACGAGCAGTACTTC
CDR3: CASSRLGRGSYEQYF